This is a list of T cell receptor beta chains from one sample in a study of metastatic and nonmetastatic thyroid tumors. TCRdb reprocessed the PCR reads via MiXCR. This table holds about 40,000 clones, roughly a sixth found once. The sample was blood. These receptors were taken from a female donor with papillary thyroid cancer or a benign thyroid nodule (not recorded which). Some clones in this sample may be carry-over from other donors' samples. CDR3s include the opening cysteine and the closing phenylalanine or tryptophan. A D gene is named only where the DNA matches it firmly. Rows may omit the clone size; those that give it use once, few, many or a size class.

>TRBJ1-1|NA|TRBV7-3|many
TGTGCCAGCAGCTTTGGAAACACTGAAGCTTTCTTT
CASSFGNTEAFF
>TRBJ2-7|TRBD1|TRBV7-3|many
TGTGCCAGCAGCTTGGGACAGGGGGCTTACGAGCAGTACTTC
CASSLGQGAYEQYF
>TRBJ2-7|TRBD1|TRBV5-6|NA
TGTGCCAGCAGTTACTCGTGGAACAGGGGCTACGAGCAGTACTTC
CASSYSWNRGYEQYF
>TRBJ1-6|NA|TRBV6-1|NA
TGTTCCACCCGAAATATCTCGTTCGGTCATAATTCACCCCTCCACTTT
CSTRNISFGHNSPLHF
>TRBJ2-7|NA|TRBV3-1|many
TGTGCCAGCAGCCAATCTGGAGGCGATCGAGGCGAGCAGTACTTC
CASSQSGGDRGEQYF
>TRBJ1-2|NA|TRBV2|many
TGTGCCAGCAGTGGGAGGGGGAAGGGCTACACCTTC
CASSGRGKGYTF
>TRBJ2-1|NA|TRBV11-2|NA
TGTGCCGGCCAGGAGTTGAGCTCCTACAATGAGCAGTTCTTC
CAGQELSSYNEQFF
>TRBJ1-1|TRBD1|TRBV11-2|NA
TGTGCCAGCAGCTTAGGAGGGACAGGTACTCATGGATCCCAAGCTTTCTTT
CASSLGGTGTHGSQAFF
>TRBJ2-3|NA|TRBV7-2|many
TGTGCCAGCAGCACGACTGGCACAGATACGCAGTATTTT
CASSTTGTDTQYF
>TRBJ2-1|TRBD2|TRBV11-2|NA
TGTGCCAGCAGCTTGGATCCGGGACTAGCGGTTATATCCTACAATGAGCAGTTCTTC
CASSLDPGLAVISYNEQFF
>TRBJ2-7|NA|TRBV7-9|many
TGTGCCAGCAGCTATGAGACGGTGCAGTACTTC
CASSYETVQYF
>TRBJ2-7|NA|TRBV11-2|many
TGTGCCAGCAGCATCGGACAGGACTACTCCTACGAGCAGTACTTC
CASSIGQDYSYEQYF
>TRBJ2-2|NA|TRBV7-3|many
TGTGCCAGCAGCTTAACTCGGGGAGACACCGGGGAGCTGTTTTTT
CASSLTRGDTGELFF